Listed below are T cell receptor beta chains from one sample, sequenced in a study of STAT5B mutations in CD4+ large granular lymphocyte leukemia. Using immunoSEQ multiplex PCR, the repertoire was profiled, and TCRdb retains in-frame clones only, with some absent. The sample lists over 45,000 clones, roughly three quarters occurring once. Input material: CD4+ T cells from blood buffy coats. The receptors come from a human donor in good health. The CDR3 runs from the conserved cysteine through the conserved F or W.

v_call: TRBV19
j_call: TRBJ1-4
cdr3_aa: CASSIRLLSEKLFF

v_call: TRBV4-1
j_call: TRBJ2-3
cdr3_aa: CASSQDKGSLYTDTQYF

v_call: TRBV15
j_call: TRBJ1-5
cdr3_aa: CATSRIVGTGNQPQHF

v_call: TRBV28
j_call: TRBJ1-2
cdr3_aa: CASSSQAMAGYGYTF

v_call: TRBV19
j_call: TRBJ2-2
cdr3_aa: CASSPRTGGGWNTGELFF

v_call: TRBV5-5
j_call: TRBJ1-5
cdr3_aa: CASSRGTVGAQPQHF

v_call: TRBV5-1
j_call: TRBJ2-5
cdr3_aa: CASSLRTGDGGTQYF

v_call: TRBV2
j_call: TRBJ2-1
cdr3_aa: CASSLAGGSNNEQFF

v_call: TRBV5-1
j_call: TRBJ2-3
cdr3_aa: CASSRGGSEDTQYF

v_call: TRBV6-9
j_call: TRBJ2-5
cdr3_aa: CASSCSLGETQYF

v_call: TRBV5-1
j_call: TRBJ2-3
cdr3_aa: CASSLAWDSGGSTDTQYF

v_call: TRBV14
j_call: TRBJ1-6
cdr3_aa: CASSQEPTGYNSPLHF

v_call: TRBV9
j_call: TRBJ1-4
cdr3_aa: CAIIASGAPTNEKLFF

v_call: TRBV6-5
j_call: TRBJ1-1
cdr3_aa: CASSGQSEAFF

v_call: TRBV18
j_call: TRBJ2-2
cdr3_aa: CASSPVIGGRGTGELFF

v_call: TRBV7-8
j_call: TRBJ2-2
cdr3_aa: CASSLVVGTGELFF

v_call: TRBV6-1
j_call: TRBJ2-1
cdr3_aa: CASRTGAVNEQFF

v_call: TRBV6-1
j_call: TRBJ2-4
cdr3_aa: CASSEAGKAKNIQYF

v_call: TRBV2
j_call: TRBJ2-7
cdr3_aa: CASSESGLAGAQYF

v_call: TRBV2
j_call: TRBJ1-2
cdr3_aa: CASRGGQGYYGYTF

v_call: TRBV9
j_call: TRBJ2-5
cdr3_aa: CASSVDPGGTQYF

v_call: TRBV10-3
j_call: TRBJ1-5
cdr3_aa: CAIGATGDQPQHF

v_call: TRBV10-3
j_call: TRBJ1-1
cdr3_aa: CAIAPGLNTEAFF

v_call: TRBV9
j_call: TRBJ1-1
cdr3_aa: CASAGVNTEAFF

v_call: TRBV7-2
j_call: TRBJ1-6
cdr3_aa: CASSLSRQDNSPLHF

v_call: TRBV5-5
j_call: TRBJ1-5
cdr3_aa: CASSFDVYSNQPQHF

v_call: TRBV19
j_call: TRBJ1-1
cdr3_aa: CASRINGGRPEAFF

v_call: TRBV15
j_call: TRBJ2-1
cdr3_aa: CATSSRSGGLEQFF

v_call: TRBV6-5
j_call: TRBJ2-3
cdr3_aa: CASSWSQGNTDTQYF

v_call: TRBV6-1
j_call: TRBJ1-2
cdr3_aa: CASSEFVGGEGYGYTF

v_call: TRBV7-2
j_call: TRBJ2-7
cdr3_aa: CASSEASGGYYEQYF

v_call: TRBV4-2
j_call: TRBJ2-5
cdr3_aa: CASSQDGGGETQYF

v_call: TRBV6-1
j_call: TRBJ1-5
cdr3_aa: CASSRGTGGQPQHF

v_call: TRBV28
j_call: TRBJ2-5
cdr3_aa: CASVSSGEFQETQYF

v_call: TRBV4-2
j_call: TRBJ2-1
cdr3_aa: CASSQEAQGGNNEQFF

v_call: TRBV28
j_call: TRBJ1-4
cdr3_aa: CASSQQGAGEKLFF

v_call: TRBV18
j_call: TRBJ2-5
cdr3_aa: CASSPPVGETQYF

v_call: TRBV13
j_call: TRBJ2-1
cdr3_aa: CASSELAGPLYNEQFF

v_call: TRBV7-8
j_call: TRBJ2-1
cdr3_aa: CASSTLAPGRDEQFF

v_call: TRBV19
j_call: TRBJ2-3
cdr3_aa: CASSSGDTQYF